This TCR beta chain was recorded in a study of a mutant IDH1 vaccine in newly diagnosed glioma. Study-wide background: Vaccinations were initiated 4-6 weeks following radiotherapy alone, or were given together with temozolomide cycles. General study points: Changes to the top peripheral T cell clonotypes appeared unrelated to pseudoprogression. Researchers report vaccine-induced immune responses in approximately 93% of patients.

Time point in this sample: week 5, during vaccination. Every single dose of the vaccine, 300 ug of mutant IDH1 20-mer peptide, came with topical imiquimod. V dropped 5 bases and J dropped 0; count of bases not matched to a gene: 12. This CDR3 is 18 amino acids long. Germline values: CDR1 SGHTA, CDR2 FQGNSA. Some clones are missing from TCRdb's copy, which holds only in-frame ones; the method was immunoSEQ multiplex PCR. The sample carries around 34,000 clones, 45% to 70% recorded once. Of note for this clone: The antigen is unknown.

The receptor's source is a young woman with glioma. This specimen was PBMCs, taken from a glioma patient whose treatment included an IDH1 peptide vaccine. The chain carries TRBV7-2 and TRBJ1-3; 8 positions agree with TRBD1. The CDR3 protein is CASSVKTGDRSSGNTIYF. CDR3 sequence (DNA): TGTGCCAGCAGCGTAAAGACAGGGGATAGGTCCTCTGGAAACACCATATATTTT.